This TCR beta chain was identified during a study of immune cell composition in non-small cell lung cancer. For the study at large: Lung adenocarcinoma or squamous carcinoma made up most tumours.

General study results and limits: Squamous lung tumours showed higher top 10 clone scores and clonality than adenocarcinomas. Overall clonality, unlike maximal tumour-associated clone frequency, did not predict TIL reactivity. Tumour-associated clones >0.5% occurred in 25% to 35% of adenocarcinomas, about 69% of squamous.

Some clones are missing from TCRdb's copy, which holds only in-frame ones; the method was immunoSEQ multiplex PCR. Among roughly 10,000 clones listed, about 63% were seen once. To note about this clone: Its antigen is not identified.

In germline, CDR1 is SGHVS, CDR2 FNYEAQ. V lost 1 base to trimming and J lost 6 bases; unmatched junction nucleotides: 8. CDR3 length: 17 residues. The origin of this receptor is a human donor with non-small cell lung cancer. The sequencing input was lung tumor tissue. This sequence joins TRBV7-6 and TRBJ2-3; 12 bases fit TRBD2. The CDR3, as DNA: TGTGCCAGCAGCTTAGTTCTAGCGGGGGGGCCTGGGGATACGCAGTATTTT. Translating it yields CASSLVLAGGPGDTQYF.